Listed here are 15 T cell receptor beta chains from one sample, sequenced in a study of cytomegalovirus exposure and HLA in healthy donors (dated by TCRdb to about 2017). The receptor library was made with the immunoSEQ multiplex PCR assay. For the multiplex PCR, a mixture combining 60 forward primers for TCR Vbeta segments and 13 reverse primers for TCR Jbeta segments was used. TCRdb retrieved this table from immuneACCESS and kept in-frame rearrangements only. Not all clones are present; in checked studies, unresolved V genes account for under half, and no reason is known for the remainder. In all, the sample holds roughly 62,000 clones, and roughly 77% of those were seen once. Clones ranked in the top ten supply approximately 5% of the sample. Sequencing was carried out using PBMCs. Receptor source: a woman aged 25 to 39 in good health and CMV-seronegative.

V and J are TRBV2 and TRBJ2-1; D may be TRBD1 (6 bases). V lost 6 bases, J lost 0 bases, and 12 bases lay in between. The CDR3 is 15 amino acids. Germline CDR1 is SNHLY and CDR2 is FYNNEI. The CDR3 DNA follows: TGTGCCAGCAGGGGGGCGGAGAGCTCCTACAATGAGCAGTTCTTC. It yields the protein CASRGAESSYNEQFF. Looking up the rest from reference TRBV2 and TRBJ2-1 gives the full variable domain: EPEVTQTPSHQVTQMGQEVILRCVPISNHLYFYWYRQILGQKVEFLVSFYNNEISEKSEIFDDQFSVERPDGSNFTLKIRSTKLEDSAMYFCASRGAESSYNEQFFGPGTRLTVL.

V usage is TRBV5-6 and J usage is TRBJ1-4; perhaps TRBD1 as D (6 bases). The CDR3 runs to 14 residues. The germline gives CDR1 SGHDT, CDR2 YYEEEE. Trimming stripped 1 base from V and 8 bases from J, with 12 bases between. The DNA for the CDR3 is TGTGCCAGCAGCTTGAGGGCAGGGGAGGAAAAACTGTTTTTT. Amino acid sequence: CASSLRAGEEKLFF.

The chain joins TRBV10-3 to TRBJ2-1; 10 bases match TRBD2. The CDR3 sequence is 14 residues long. The germline V gene has CDR1 ENHRY and CDR2 SYGVKD. V was pared by 9 bases and J by 3 bases, with 5 bases of the junction left unmatched. The DNA for the CDR3 is TGTGCCATAAAGTGGACTAGCGGCTACAATGAGCAGTTCTTC. It yields the protein CAIKWTSGYNEQFF.

This sequence joins TRBV6-6 and TRBJ1-4; perhaps TRBD1 as D (5 bases). The ends were cut back, 8 bases at V and 7 bases at J, with 11 bases in the middle. CDR3 length: 12 residues. Germline assignment: CDR1 MNHNY and CDR2 SVGAGI (reference sequence). CDR3: CASGGGAEKLFF. CDR3 sequence (DNA): TGTGCCAGCGGGGGAGGCGCTGAAAAACTGTTTTTT.

The CDR3 coding sequence is TGCAGCGTACAGGTCGGGCGAGCCTATGGCTACACCTTC. Encoded protein: CSVQVGRAYGYTF. J is TRBJ1-2 and V is TRBV29-1; tentative D call: TRBD1 (5 bases). V was cut by 6 bases and J by 4 bases, with 15 bases left in between. This CDR3 has 13 amino acids. The V gene's germline CDR1 is SQVTM and CDR2 ANQGSEA.

Here the CDR3 reads CASSNRGLSYEQYF. For the CDR3, the DNA is TGTGCCAGCAGTAACAGGGGTCTCTCCTACGAGCAGTACTTC. This sequence joins TRBV28 and TRBJ2-7; 7 bases align to TRBD1. Losses at the gene ends were 5 bases for V and 0 bases for J; bases not matched to a gene: 4. Germline V gives CDR1 MDHEN, CDR2 SYDVKM. CDR3 length: 14 amino acids.

V usage is TRBV7-2 and J usage is TRBJ2-7; 7 bases align to TRBD2. Germline CDR1 is SGHTA and CDR2 is FQGNSA. The CDR3 is 15 amino acids. V shed 7 bases and J 6 bases; nucleotides not matched to a gene: 15. CDR3 region: CASTMTGGLGGEQYF. The DNA for the CDR3 is TGTGCCAGCACCATGACGGGGGGACTGGGGGGCGAGCAGTACTTC. Together with reference TRBV7-2 and TRBJ2-7, the CDR3 gives the full variable domain: GAGVSQSPSNKVTEKGKDVELRCDPISGHTALYWYRQSLGQGLEFLIYFQGNSAPDKSGLPSDRFSAERTGGSVSTLTIQRTQQEDSAVYLCASTMTGGLGGEQYFGPGTRLTVT.

This chain joins TRBV5-4 and TRBJ2-7, with TRBD1 identical over 10 bases. CDR3 length: 15 residues. Germline values: CDR1 SGHNT, CDR2 YYREEE (reference sequence). The trim removed 5 bases at V and 7 bases at J, leaving 12 bases unmatched. CDR3 amino acids: CASSSQTGGAEEQYF. The CDR3 DNA reads TGTGCCAGCAGTTCCCAGACAGGGGGCGCGGAGGAGCAGTACTTC. Looking up the rest from reference TRBV5-4 and TRBJ2-7 gives the full variable domain: ETGVTQSPTHLIKTRGQQVTLRCSSQSGHNTVSWYQQALGQGPQFIFQYYREEENGRGNFPPRFSGLQFPNYSSELNVNALELDDSALYLCASSSQTGGAEEQYFGPGTRLTVT.

The chain recombines TRBV2 with TRBJ1-1; D ambiguous. The CDR3 is made up of 10 amino acids. The germline V gene has CDR1 SNHLY and CDR2 FYNNEI. V was cut by 4 bases and J by 8 bases, with 5 bases left in between. The CDR3 loop reads CASSVLEAFF. The DNA for the CDR3 is TGTGCCAGCAGTGTTTTAGAAGCTTTCTTT.

The gene calls are TRBV9 and TRBJ2-1, with 13 bases that match TRBD2. Losses at the gene ends were 0 bases for V and 9 bases for J; bases not matched to a gene: 12. Looked up from germline, CDR1 is SGDLS and CDR2 is YYNGEE. The CDR3 extends over 18 amino acids. CDR3 in DNA: TGTGCCAGCAGCGTAGACCCTCTACTAGCGGGAGGGCACAGTGAGCAGTTCTTC. Its protein is CASSVDPLLAGGHSEQFF.

The V gene is TRBV5-6, the J gene TRBJ2-7; D might be TRBD2 (5 bases). CDR3 length: 15 residues. Germline CDR1 SGHDT, CDR2 YYEEEE. V was cut by 4 bases and J by 3 bases, with 17 bases left in between. The CDR3 DNA sequence: TGTGCCAGCAGCCCTACTAATTCGGGGTACTACGAGCAGTACGTC. It specifies CASSPTNSGYYEQYV.

The V and J genes are TRBV7-8 and TRBJ2-7; D remains ambiguous. Per germline, CDR1 SGHVS and CDR2 FQNEAQ. Trimming pared 5 bases from V and 2 bases from J, leaving 7 bases between. CDR3 size: 12 residues. CDR3 bases: TGTGCCAGCAGCCCCCGGGCCTACGAGCAGTACTTC. It specifies CASSPRAYEQYF.

The J gene is TRBJ2-1, the V gene TRBV27; 8 bases match TRBD2. From germline, CDR1 is MNHEY and CDR2 SMNVEV (reference sequence). V lost 2 bases, J lost 4 bases, and 10 bases stayed unmatched. The CDR3 spans 17 residues. The CDR3 DNA is TGTGCCAGCAGTTTAACGGTAGCGGGGATCCTGTACAATGAGCAGTTCTTC. This translates into CASSLTVAGILYNEQFF.

Comment on this clone: One end of the junction fails to match germline, which may point to a read error. The chain joins TRBV7-9 to TRBJ2-7, with 15 bases identical to TRBD2. Germline loops: CDR1 SEHNR, CDR2 FQNEAQ (reference sequence). The length of the CDR3 is 15 residues. CDR3 DNA sequence: TGTTCCAGCAGCCGGGGACTAGCGGGAGGAAAGGAGCAGTACTTC. Protein: CSSSRGLAGGKEQYF.

The J gene is TRBJ2-5, the V gene TRBV4-1; 7 nucleotides match TRBD1. The CDR3 spans 15 residues. The germline V gene has CDR1 MGHRA and CDR2 YSYEKL. The junction had 13 bases not matched to a gene; V was cut back by 3 bases and J by 9 bases. CDR3 sequence reads: CASSQGDRVGGAQYF. DNA of the CDR3: TGCGCCAGCAGCCAGGGAGACAGGGTAGGGGGAGCCCAGTACTTC.